This T cell receptor (beta chain) was identified in a study of T cell responses to AZD1222 COVID-19 vaccine. Method: immunoSEQ multiplex PCR; TCRdb's copy keeps in-frame clones and lacks some. The table lists 45,000 or so clones, around 80% of them singletons. CDR3 size: 16 residues. The V and J ends lost 4 bases and 10 bases, in that order; junction bases with no gene match: 12. Germline V gene lookup returns CDR1 LGHDT and CDR2 YNNKEL (reference sequence). This sample comprised peripheral blood, obtained on day 0 of AZD1222 vaccination. The origin of this receptor is an adult in good health. The J gene is TRBJ2-1, the V gene TRBV3-1 (or the pseudogene TRBV3-2), with 11 bases identical to TRBD2. CDR3 loop: CASSPHSGGALREQFF. The DNA for the CDR3 is TGTGCCAGCAGCCCTCATAGCGGGGGGGCACTTCGCGAGCAGTTCTTC.